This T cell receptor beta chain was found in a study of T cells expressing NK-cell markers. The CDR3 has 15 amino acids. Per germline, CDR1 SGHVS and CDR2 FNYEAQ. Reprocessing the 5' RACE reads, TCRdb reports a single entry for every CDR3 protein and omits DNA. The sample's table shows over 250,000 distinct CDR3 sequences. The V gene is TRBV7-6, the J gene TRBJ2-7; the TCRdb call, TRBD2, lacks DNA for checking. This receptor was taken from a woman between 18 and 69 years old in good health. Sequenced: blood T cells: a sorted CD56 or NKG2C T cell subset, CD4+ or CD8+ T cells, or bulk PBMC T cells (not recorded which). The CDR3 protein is CASSSGTSSIYEQYF.